This TCR beta chain was obtained from a study of cytomegalovirus exposure and HLA in healthy donors. Across the whole study: Among the approximately 420 donors who were genotyped, around 77% fell in the genetic ancestry cluster that is associated with self-reported Caucasian donors. General study results and limits: The study carried out a later analysis of TCR beta sequences. It associated under 20,000 of them with specific HLA alleles at a false discovery rate of 0.05. Three of the chains that were CMV-associated were confirmed in vitro to be specific for CMV antigens.

Vbeta (60) and Jbeta (13) primers were used in the PCR. The protocol was immunoSEQ multiplex PCR, while the TCRdb copy is restricted to in-frame clones and leaves out a portion. The listing records some 76,000 clones. The J segment lost 3 bases and the V segment lost 1 base, leaving 13 bases of the junction unmatched. The length of the CDR3 is 18 residues. Germline V gene sequence: CDR1 MGHRA, CDR2 YSYEKL. Details on this clone: The antigen remains undetermined.

Sequenced: PBMCs. This TCR was sampled from a man aged 35 to 55 in good health and CMV-seronegative. This chain uses TRBV4-1 with TRBJ2-7; 9 bases map to TRBD2. Here the CDR3 DNA reads TGCGCCAGCAGCCAAGGGGGGAGCGGGGGGCGCGGTGGCTACGAGCAGTACTTC. It translates to CASSQGGSGGRGGYEQYF.